This TCR beta chain emerged from a study of T cell clones after liver transplantation. Turning to the study itself: In this trial, immunosuppression withdrawal was attempted within 2 years of liver transplant. Post-transplant blood was tracked for graft-donor-reactive T cell clones identified in a pre-transplant mixed lymphocyte reaction. Samples came pre-transplant, pre-randomization before withdrawal, and post-randomization after withdrawal ended. Tolerant meant at least one year fully off immunosuppression without liver enzymes above twice normal.

V dropped 2 bases and J dropped 8; count of bases not matched to a gene: 6. Germline V CDR1 and CDR2: KGHSH, LQKENI. This CDR3 is built from 15 residues. Libraries were prepared by immunoSEQ multiplex PCR; TCRdb keeps only in-frame clonotypes and omits some of them. There are some 9,400 clones in the sample; 75% to 80% occur only once, and 18% lies in the top ten. This sequence joins TRBV18 and TRBJ2-1, with 10 positions matching TRBD2. The sequence was obtained from a human donor who received a liver transplant. This specimen was CD8+ T cells from blood, taken before liver transplant. The chain's CDR3 is CASSPYLAGVYEQFF. CDR3 DNA: TGTGCCAGCTCACCATACCTAGCGGGAGTATATGAGCAGTTCTTC.